The T cell receptor beta chain under discussion was sequenced for a study of T cell responses to AZD1222 COVID-19 vaccine (dated by TCRdb to the early 2020s). At the level of the whole study: Because spike-specific TCR depth and breadth did not differ between the two schedules, AZD1222 recipients who got a second dose at roughly 4 weeks were pooled with those who got a second dose at roughly 12 weeks. A total of 233 trial participants underwent TCR sequencing, of whom 207 received two doses of AZD1222 and some 26 received two doses of the MenACWY control vaccine. Enrollment into the trials was organized by age into subgroups of 18-55, 56-69 and 70-plus years, and those subgroups contained roughly 150, 30 and 60 TCR-sequenced participants, respectively.

Per the publication, the time point label means: baseline before first vaccination. The vaccinee samples were drawn from two UK trials, COV001 and COV002, one of which was a single-blind randomized controlled phase 2/3 trial testing AZD1222 (ChAdOx1 nCoV-19) in healthy adults. For TCRbeta chain sequencing, PBMC samples were collected from trial participants at day 0 and at day 28 after the second dose. The CDR3 regions of human TCRbeta chains were analyzed by immunosequencing. The paper's processing steps were these. TCRs in the repertoires were matched against a reference library of SARS-CoV-2-specific TCRs that had been generated with the MIRA antigen-specificity platform. Breadth was defined as the fraction of unique TCRs that were SARS-CoV-2-associated. Depth was defined as the fraction of total T cells that were SARS-CoV-2-associated. Using the MIRA data, every spike-specific TCR was mapped to the spike region that the TCR reacted to and assigned to either a CD4 or a CD8 class. Log10-transformed breadth and depth values were compared by one-way ANOVA with Sidak's multiple comparisons tests. This is the immuneACCESS table as TCRdb keeps it, with only in-frame sequences that have V and J called. A part of the clones is gone; compared with another copy, unresolved V genes explain less than half, and the rest is unexplained. That table furnishes V, J and clone size, whereas the DNA furnished D and trimming. This sample is represented by about 92,000 clones; roughly 88% of them were singletons. 22% of the sample is in the top ten clones.

Points the paper makes about the study in general: Because no day 14 peak-response samples were available, the repertoires could be characterized only after the peak T cell response. Most participants were white British and females outnumbered males, and the authors suggested that clonal diversity may have been underestimated. Conclusions about previously exposed vaccinees are limited because only six or seven AZD1222 recipients were SARS-CoV-2 seropositive at baseline. The vaccine-associated CD4 TCRs covered the entire spike protein, and the dominant responses fell in regions 160-218 and 743-854. Reportedly, almost half of the unique spike-specific TCRs recognized epitopes lying outside the regions that are mutated in the B.1.351 and B.1.1.7 variants. Spike-specific TCR breadth and depth rose significantly after two AZD1222 doses compared with day 0 and with MenACWY recipients. In the small 56-69-year group, the increase in depth fell short of significance, most likely because of low power.

From the cysteine up to the phenylalanine, the CDR3 has a length of 16 residues. Only the CDR3 DNA stays, 48 bases, in frame from base 1. CDR1 and CDR2, looked up from the germline V gene (reference sequence), are LGHDT and YNNKEL. Relative to germline, V is missing 4 bases and J is missing 6 bases, with 10 bases of the junction outside any gene match. Comments on this clone: Its recognized antigen is unknown. No per-base quality is available; no much larger clone lies one base away.

The chain links TRBV3-1 (or the pseudogene TRBV3-2) with TRBJ2-3; 10 junctional bases match TRBD2. This clonotype was sampled from an adult in good health. The material was peripheral blood, obtained on day 0 of AZD1222 vaccination. In nucleotide form, the sequence is TGTGCCAGCAGCCTTACGAGCGGGGGGGCAAGGGATACGCAGTATTTT. Translated, it reads CASSLTSGGARDTQYF.